Listed below are T cell receptor beta chains from one sample, sequenced in a study of early T cells in non-severe SARS-CoV-2 infection. Using its own MiXCR run on the 5' RACE reads, TCRdb lists one record per CDR3 protein. The sample consists of approximately 84,000 distinct CDR3 sequences, around 14% of them appearing once. Sequencing input: whole blood. These receptors originate from an adult who was a healthcare worker with PCR-confirmed SARS-CoV-2 infection or an uninfected control (not recorded which). The CDR3 runs from the conserved cysteine through the conserved F or W. Size is stated for part of the rows, as once, few or many counts, or as a class when the clone is expanded.

V gene	clone size	CDR3 length	J gene	CDR3 protein
TRBV6-2/TRBV6-3	many	14	TRBJ2-1	CASSYTRGGAEQFF
TRBV3-1	.	17	TRBJ2-3	CASSQELLAGERNTQYF
TRBV29-1	.	14	TRBJ1-1	CSVEEGLGSAEAFF
TRBV3-1	.	16	TRBJ2-6	CASSQRTGTGANVLTF
TRBV18	many	16	TRBJ2-1	CASSPLGLVTYNEQFF
TRBV27	.	16	TRBJ2-3	CASTLRRTALGDTQYF
TRBV7-8	few	15	TRBJ2-3	CASSLLGGPGDTQYF
TRBV6-2/TRBV6-3	.	9	TRBJ2-3	CTGTDTQYF
TRBV20-1	many	17	TRBJ1-5	CSATNPRGTYSNQPQHF
TRBV5-1	.	16	TRBJ1-1	CASSLRAGGQNTEAFF
TRBV7-3	.	13	TRBJ1-1	CASSFTVSTEAFF
TRBV20-1	many	13	TRBJ2-3	CSASGTVTDTQYF
TRBV5-1	few	14	TRBJ1-2	CASSGGQGSYGYTF
TRBV20-1	few	14	TRBJ1-5	CSATQGRSNQPQHF
TRBV7-9	many	15	TRBJ2-7	CASSFGVYPRYEQYF
TRBV20-1	.	13	TRBJ1-2	CSASTGANYGYTF
TRBV19	.	16	TRBJ2-7	CASSPPPGRASYEQYF
TRBV5-1	few	15	TRBJ2-7	CASSPAGTVDYEQYF
TRBV9	few	13	TRBJ1-2	CASSVGARDGYTF
TRBV4-2	.	14	TRBJ2-7	CASSQDPTSYEQYF
TRBV6-6	.	17	TRBJ1-4	CASSDDRGKTTNEKLFF
TRBV14	few	14	TRBJ1-6	CASSYRDRGSPLHF
TRBV12-3/TRBV12-4	.	14	TRBJ1-1	CASSNSMGPTEAFF
TRBV5-1	few	14	TRBJ2-1	CASSHGQANNEQFF
TRBV4-2	many	15	TRBJ2-7	CASSQERPRNDEQYF
TRBV7-2	few	15	TRBJ2-3	CASSTWRGVSDTQYF
TRBV6-1	once	13	TRBJ2-7	CASSPDTSLGQYF
TRBV18	.	14	TRBJ2-5	CASSPRQAQETQYF
TRBV12-3/TRBV12-4	few	15	TRBJ2-2	CASSLGSPNTGELFF
TRBV6-5	.	15	TRBJ2-7	CASKTRGRVTYEQYF
TRBV4-1	once	17	TRBJ2-1	CASSQGLAGALHNEQFF
TRBV29-1	.	14	TRBJ2-5	CSVESTSTRETQYF
TRBV29-1	.	13	TRBJ2-1	CSVEAGVRNEQFF
TRBV6-1	few	14	TRBJ2-1	CASSKLAGAHEQFF
TRBV20-1	few	14	TRBJ1-1	CSPKREGLHTEAFF
TRBV29-1	.	13	TRBJ1-1	CSVNRVMNTEAFF
TRBV3-1	few	15	TRBJ1-1	CASSQDSGGGTEAFF
TRBV5-4	many	14	TRBJ2-5	CASSRDRVTGTQYF
TRBV5-1	few	12	TRBJ1-2	CASSLGDHGYTF
TRBV15	many	16	TRBJ2-5	CATSRSAGAYQETQYF
TRBV12-3/TRBV12-4	many	13	TRBJ2-7	CASSLGQYYEQYF
TRBV2	few	15	TRBJ1-1	CASRFTGGTNTEAFF
TRBV5-1	.	16	TRBJ2-3	CASSSDASKSTDTQYF
TRBV20-1	few	15	TRBJ2-1	CSARDSGKSYNEQFF
TRBV28	many	14	TRBJ1-4	CASSSGQGLEKLFF
TRBV3-1	.	14	TRBJ1-5	CASSPYMGGQPQHF
TRBV2	many	17	TRBJ2-6	CASSDVRGASGANVLTF
TRBV7-2	few	13	TRBJ2-7	CASSSTTGSEQYF